These 26 T cell receptor beta chains originate from one sample sequenced in a study of cytomegalovirus exposure and HLA in healthy donors. Clones were sequenced by immunoSEQ multiplex PCR, and TCRdb holds only the in-frame ones, with some missing. Of roughly 230,000 clones listed, around 90% are singletons. Sequencing input: PBMCs. The receptors come from a woman in her thirties in good health and CMV-seronegative.

V usage is TRBV5-4 and J usage is TRBJ2-2; the match to TRBD2 covers 15 bases. The CDR3 consists of 18 residues. The V gene's germline CDR1 is SGHNT and CDR2 YYREEE (reference sequence). The V segment lost 4 bases and the J segment 1 base; nucleotides outside the gene matches: 5. In DNA form, the CDR3 reads TGTGCCAGCAGCGGACTAGCGGGAGGGCCAGGGAACACCGGGGAGCTGTTTTTT. It specifies CASSGLAGGPGNTGELFF.

The chain couples TRBV9 to TRBJ2-3; 8 nucleotides line up with TRBD1. J gave up 5 bases and V 4 bases, and 9 bases lay outside the gene matches. The CDR3 contains 15 residues. The V gene's germline CDR1 is SGDLS and CDR2 YYNGEE. The CDR3 spells CASSRPTGAIDTQYF. In DNA form, the CDR3 reads TGTGCCAGCAGCCGACCGACAGGGGCCATAGATACGCAGTATTTT.

The chain employs TRBV29-1 and TRBJ2-1, with a possible D match to TRBD1 (5 bases). V shed 7 bases and J shed 5 bases, with 6 bases lying between them. This CDR3 comprises 10 residues. The germline CDR1 and CDR2 sequences are SQVTM and ANQGSEA. The chain's CDR3 is CSGGDNEQFF. In nucleotides, the CDR3 is TGCAGCGGGGGCGACAATGAGCAGTTCTTC.

The genes are TRBV27 and TRBJ2-7, with 7 nucleotides matching TRBD1. The V gene's germline CDR1 is MNHEY and CDR2 SMNVEV (reference sequence). V lost 8 bases and J lost 2; bases outside the gene matches: 6. The CDR3 has 13 residues. CDR3 sequence (DNA): TGTGCCAGCCGCCCCCAGGGGGCCTACGAGCAGTACTTC. Translating gives CASRPQGAYEQYF.

This chain uses TRBV10-2 with TRBJ2-7; 7 bases line up with TRBD1. With 8 bases clipped from V and 1 base from J, the junction kept 2 bases outside the gene matches. The CDR3 sequence is 12 residues long. Germline V gives CDR1 WSHSY, CDR2 SAAADI. CDR3 sequence reads: CASRDSSYEQYF. Written as DNA, the CDR3 is TGCGCCAGCCGGGACAGTTCCTACGAGCAGTACTTC.

J is TRBJ2-3 and V is TRBV5-1; 10 bases fit TRBD2. With V trimmed by 0 bases and J by 4 bases, 2 bases remained unmatched. CDR1 is SGHRS and CDR2 is YFSETQ in the germline V gene. The CDR3 contains 15 residues. The CDR3 loop is CASSLVLAGADTQYF. CDR3 coding DNA: TGCGCCAGCAGCTTGGTCCTAGCGGGAGCAGATACGCAGTATTTT.

The chain couples TRBV9 to TRBJ2-5; D gene unclear. The V end lost 4 bases, the J end lost 2 bases, and 12 bases lay between the germline ends. The CDR3 is 14 amino acids. Looked up from germline, CDR1 is SGDLS and CDR2 is YYNGEE. CDR3 sequence: CASSTSGPQETQYF. The CDR3 DNA follows: TGTGCCAGCAGCACATCCGGGCCTCAAGAGACCCAGTACTTC.

This chain connects TRBV7-2 to TRBJ2-7; D may be TRBD1 or TRBD2 (7 bases each). V shed 0 bases and J shed 2 bases, with 17 bases lying between them. This CDR3 contains 17 residues. Germline V CDR1 and CDR2: SGHTA, FQGNSA. The CDR3 here is CASSLAAEAGGAYEQYF. CDR3 DNA sequence: TGTGCCAGCAGCTTAGCGGCGGAGGCAGGGGGGGCCTACGAGCAGTACTTC.

CDR3 residues: CATSRGVGIEERSQYF. The CDR3 coding sequence is TGTGCCACCAGCAGAGGAGTTGGTATCGAGGAAAGATCGCAGTACTTC. The chain is built from TRBV15 and TRBJ2-4; D call uncertain. V lost 1 base and J 13 bases, leaving 23 bases between the germline ends. The germline CDR1 and CDR2 sequences are LNHNV and YYDKDF (reference sequence). This CDR3 comprises 16 residues. The variable domain in full, completed from reference TRBV15 and TRBJ2-4, reads DAMVIQNPRYQVTQFGKPVTLSCSQTLNHNVMYWYQQKSSQAPKLLFHYYDKDFNNEADTPDNFQSRRPNTSFCFLDIRSPGLGDTAMYLCATSRGVGIEERSQYFGAGTRLSVL.

V and J are TRBV29-1 and TRBJ1-1, with a weak D call TRBD1 (6 bases). The germline CDR1 and CDR2 sequences are SQVTM and ANQGSEA. V was cut by 6 bases and J by 8 bases, with 13 bases left in between. The CDR3 runs to 11 residues. CDR3 sequence reads: CSVLTGGEAFF. In nucleotides, the CDR3 is TGCAGCGTATTGACAGGAGGAGAAGCTTTCTTT. Together with reference TRBV29-1 and TRBJ1-1, the CDR3 gives the full variable domain: SAVISQKPSRDICQRGTSLTIQCQVDSQVTMMFWYRQQPGQSLTLIATANQGSEATYESGFVIDKFPISRPNLTFSTLTVSNMSPEDSSIYLCSVLTGGEAFFGQGTRLTVV.

This chain connects TRBV18 to TRBJ2-3; D is unclear. The CDR3 loop spans 15 amino acids. V lost 3 bases and J 3 bases, leaving 13 bases between the germline ends. Germline V lookup: CDR1 KGHSH, CDR2 LQKENI. Here the CDR3 DNA reads TGTGCCAGCTCACCGACATATCAAGAGACAGATACGCAGTATTTT. Translated, it gives CASSPTYQETDTQYF.

The chain couples TRBV4-3 to TRBJ1-5; 10 nucleotides line up with TRBD1. Looked up from germline, CDR1 is LGHNA and CDR2 is YSLEER. CDR3 length equals 15 residues. V dropped 4 bases and J dropped 2; count of bases not matched to a gene: 2. The CDR3 nucleotides read TGCGCCAGCAGCCCCGGGACAGGGGGCAATCAGCCCCAGCATTTT. Its translation: CASSPGTGGNQPQHF.

This chain uses TRBV28 with TRBJ2-2; 9 bases are shared with TRBD1. The length of the CDR3 is 14 residues. Losses at the gene ends were 4 bases for V and 4 bases for J; bases not matched to a gene: 1. CDR1 is MDHEN, CDR2 SYDVKM, per germline. For the CDR3, the DNA is TGTGCCAGCAGTTACAGGGGGCTCACCGGGGAGCTGTTTTTT. The encoded protein is CASSYRGLTGELFF.

This chain connects TRBV27 to TRBJ2-1; D could derive from TRBD1 or TRBD2 (7 bases each). The V gene lost 8 bases and the J gene lost 2 bases, with 13 bases spanning the gap. This CDR3 is 14 amino acids long. In germline, CDR1 is MNHEY, CDR2 SMNVEV (reference sequence). The CDR3 sequence is CASWEGTAYNEQFF. The CDR3 DNA reads as TGTGCCAGCTGGGAGGGGACAGCCTACAATGAGCAGTTCTTC.

The genes are TRBV15 and TRBJ2-1; perhaps TRBD2 as D (6 bases). Germline CDR1 reads LNHNV; CDR2 reads YYDKDF (reference sequence). This CDR3 has 14 amino acids. V lost 2 bases, J lost 7 bases, and 12 bases lay in between. The CDR3 sequence is CATSRYPAGNEQFF. The CDR3 DNA follows: TGTGCCACCAGCAGATACCCTGCGGGGAATGAGCAGTTCTTC. The full variable domain, with the rest looked up from reference TRBV15 and TRBJ2-1, is DAMVIQNPRYQVTQFGKPVTLSCSQTLNHNVMYWYQQKSSQAPKLLFHYYDKDFNNEADTPDNFQSRRPNTSFCFLDIRSPGLGDTAMYLCATSRYPAGNEQFFGPGTRLTVL.

The V gene is TRBV13, the J gene TRBJ2-7; D is possibly TRBD2 (5 bases). Germline CDR1 reads PRHDT; CDR2 reads FYEKMQ (reference sequence). V lost 2 bases to trimming and J lost 6 bases, with 17 bases between them. The CDR3 is made up of 15 amino acids. For the CDR3, the DNA is TGTGCCAGCAGCTTAAGTACCCCGGTCGGAGGCGAGCAGTACTTC. Its translation: CASSLSTPVGGEQYF.

A few counts support this clone. DNA of the CDR3: TGTGCCAGCAGCCGGGGGGGACTATACACCTACGAGCAGTACTTC. It codes for CASSRGGLYTYEQYF. This rearrangement joins TRBV28 to TRBJ2-7; 8 bases map to TRBD2. Germline values: CDR1 MDHEN, CDR2 SYDVKM. The V segment lost 6 bases and the J segment 2 bases; nucleotides outside the gene matches: 9. The CDR3 covers 15 residues.

The gene calls are TRBV4-1 and TRBJ2-7, with 13 bases aligning to TRBD2. After removal of 1 base from V and 3 bases from J, the junction contained 3 bases not matched to a gene. Looked up from germline, CDR1 is MGHRA and CDR2 is YSYEKL. CDR3 length: 16 residues. The CDR3 loop is CASSQVGTSGNYEQYF. The CDR3 DNA reads TGCGCCAGCAGCCAAGTAGGGACTAGCGGGAACTACGAGCAGTACTTC.

This clone was recorded only once. The chain joins TRBV2 to TRBJ1-5, with TRBD1 matching over 7 bases. The germline gives CDR1 SNHLY, CDR2 FYNNEI. V trimming: 6 bases; J trimming: 5 bases; junction bases outside the gene matches: 7. The CDR3 spans 14 residues. This CDR3 reads CASSHEQGYQPQHF. The CDR3 coding sequence is TGTGCCAGCAGCCACGAACAGGGGTATCAGCCCCAGCATTTT.

The chain has TRBV18 and TRBJ2-7; 8 nucleotides agree with TRBD1. This CDR3 has 15 residues. The germline V gene has CDR1 KGHSH and CDR2 LQKENI. Losses at the gene ends were 5 bases for V and 0 bases for J; bases not matched to a gene: 6. CDR3 sequence (DNA): TGTGCCAGCTCAGGACAGGGCTCCTTCTCCTACGAGCAGTACTTC. It encodes CASSGQGSFSYEQYF.

V gene TRBV7-9 combines with J gene TRBJ2-2; D is uncertain. The CDR3 loop spans 13 amino acids. Germline assignment: CDR1 SEHNR and CDR2 FQNEAQ (reference sequence). Deletions cut 5 bases from V and 6 bases from J, with 10 bases between. CDR3 sequence: CASSAEGPGELFF. CDR3 bases: TGTGCCAGCAGCGCCGAAGGGCCCGGGGAGCTGTTTTTT. The variable domain in full, completed from reference TRBV7-9 and TRBJ2-2, reads DTGVSQNPRHKITKRGQNVTFRCDPISEHNRLYWYRQTLGQGPEFLTYFQNEAQLEKSRLLSDRFSAERPKGSFSTLEIQRTEQGDSAMYLCASSAEGPGELFFGEGSRLTVL.

The chain couples TRBV25-1 to TRBJ2-3; 7 bases line up with TRBD2. This CDR3 is 14 amino acids long. The germline CDR1 and CDR2 sequences are MGHDK and SYGVNS. Germline trimming cut 7 bases from V and 8 bases from J; bases unmatched to any gene: 12. In DNA form, the CDR3 reads TGTGCCAGCATGGGAGGGATTAGTTTGGGTACGCAGTATTTT. Amino acids: CASMGGISLGTQYF.

This clone was seen once. This chain connects TRBV29-1 to TRBJ1-1; a possible D gene is TRBD1 (5 bases). Germline V gene sequence: CDR1 SQVTM, CDR2 ANQGSEA. The CDR3 is 14 residues long. V was cut by 4 bases and J by 0 bases, with 12 bases left in between. CDR3 sequence reads: CSVAFRELNTEAFF. The CDR3 nucleotides are TGCAGCGTTGCTTTCAGGGAATTGAACACTGAAGCTTTCTTT.

This chain joins TRBV11-2 and TRBJ1-4, with D possibly being TRBD1 (6 bases). The V end was cut by 5 bases, the J end by 0 bases, with 10 bases between. Per germline, CDR1 SGHAT and CDR2 FQNNGV. The CDR3 has 15 amino acids. DNA of the CDR3: TGTGCCAGCAGCCAAGGGGGGGCAACTAATGAAAAACTGTTTTTT. Translated, it gives CASSQGGATNEKLFF.

The CDR3 DNA is TGTGCCAGCAGAGCCCCCACAGGGGTAATGAACATTCAGTACTTC. It specifies CASRAPTGVMNIQYF. The chain carries TRBV28 and TRBJ2-4; TRBD1 aligns across 7 bases. V lost 6 bases, J lost 7 bases, and 12 bases stayed unmatched. The CDR3 is made up of 15 amino acids. From germline, CDR1 is MDHEN and CDR2 SYDVKM.

The chain is built from TRBV6-5 and TRBJ2-5; D remains unclear. The CDR3 is 15 residues long. The germline V gene encodes CDR1 MNHEY and CDR2 SVGAGI. Trimming removed 2 bases at V and 1 base at J, with 11 bases between. The CDR3 DNA follows: TGTGCCAGCAGTTACGCCTCGGGCCCCCAAGAGACCCAGTACTTC. Protein product: CASSYASGPQETQYF.